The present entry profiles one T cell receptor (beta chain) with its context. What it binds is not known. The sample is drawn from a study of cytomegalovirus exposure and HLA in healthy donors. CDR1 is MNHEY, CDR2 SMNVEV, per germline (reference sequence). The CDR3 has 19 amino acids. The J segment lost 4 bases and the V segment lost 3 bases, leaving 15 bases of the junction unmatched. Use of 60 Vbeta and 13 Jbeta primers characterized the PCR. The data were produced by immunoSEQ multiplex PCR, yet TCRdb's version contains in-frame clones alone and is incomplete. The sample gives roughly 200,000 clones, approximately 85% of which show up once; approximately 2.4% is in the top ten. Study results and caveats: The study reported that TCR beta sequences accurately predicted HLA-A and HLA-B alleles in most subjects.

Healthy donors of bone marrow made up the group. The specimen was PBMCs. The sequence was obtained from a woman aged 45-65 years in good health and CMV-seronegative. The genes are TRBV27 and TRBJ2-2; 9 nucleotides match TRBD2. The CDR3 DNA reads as TGTGCCAGCAGTTTTAGAACTACGGCGGGAGGGCCGGGCACCGGGGAGCTGTTTTTT. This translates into CASSFRTTAGGPGTGELFF.